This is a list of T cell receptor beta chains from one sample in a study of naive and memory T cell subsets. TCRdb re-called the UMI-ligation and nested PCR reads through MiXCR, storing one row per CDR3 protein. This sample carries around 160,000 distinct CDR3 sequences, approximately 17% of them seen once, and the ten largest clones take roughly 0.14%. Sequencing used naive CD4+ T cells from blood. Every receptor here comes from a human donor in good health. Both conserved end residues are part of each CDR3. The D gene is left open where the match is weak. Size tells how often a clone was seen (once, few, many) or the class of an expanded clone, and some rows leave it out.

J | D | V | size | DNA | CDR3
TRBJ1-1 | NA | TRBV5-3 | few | TGTGCCAGAAGTTTACCTAGTGAGAACACTGAAGCTTTCTTT | CARSLPSENTEAFF
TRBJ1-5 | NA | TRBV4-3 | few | TGCGCCAGCAGCCAAGATCACACACAGGGTGGGCCCCAGCATTTT | CASSQDHTQGGPQHF
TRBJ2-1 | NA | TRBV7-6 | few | TGTGCCAGCAGCTTAGGTGTGACGGGCGGGGAAGACTACAATGAGCAGTTCTTC | CASSLGVTGGEDYNEQFF
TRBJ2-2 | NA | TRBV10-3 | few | TGTGCCATCAGTGCGAGGGGAGAAGGCACCGGGGAGCTGTTTTTT | CAISARGEGTGELFF
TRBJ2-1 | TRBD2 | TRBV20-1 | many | TGCAGTGCTAGGACTAGCGGGGAGACCTACAATGAGCAGTTCTTC | CSARTSGETYNEQFF
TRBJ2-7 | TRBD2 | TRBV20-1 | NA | TGCAGTGCTAGTAAGCTAGCGGGAGCCTACGAGCAGTACTTC | CSASKLAGAYEQYF
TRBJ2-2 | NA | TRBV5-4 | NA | TGTGCCAGCAGCACACAGAACACCGGGGAGCTGTTTTTT | CASSTQNTGELFF
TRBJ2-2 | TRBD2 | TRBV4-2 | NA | TGTGCCAGCAGCCAAGCTGGGACTAGCGTACTCACCGGGGAGCTGTTTTTT | CASSQAGTSVLTGELFF
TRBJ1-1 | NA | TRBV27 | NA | TGTGCCAGCAGGCTAACCGCCGACAGGATCGAAGCTTTCTTT | CASRLTADRIEAFF
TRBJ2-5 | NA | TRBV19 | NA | TGTGCCAGTAGTATAGATTTGAACCAACAAGAGACCCAGTACTTC | CASSIDLNQQETQYF
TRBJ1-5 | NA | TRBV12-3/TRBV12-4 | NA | TGTGCCAGCAGTTTCTTTGATGGAGGTAATGGTCAGCCCCAGCATTTT | CASSFFDGGNGQPQHF
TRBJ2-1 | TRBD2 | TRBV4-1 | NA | TGCGCCAGCAGCCAGGGAGGACTAGCGGGAGCCTACAATGAGCAGTTCTTC | CASSQGGLAGAYNEQFF
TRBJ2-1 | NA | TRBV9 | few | TGTGCCAGCAGCGTAGATCCGGGAGTTACCAATGAGCAGTTCTTC | CASSVDPGVTNEQFF
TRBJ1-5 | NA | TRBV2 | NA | TGTGCCAGCGCGAGTGAGTGGCAGCCCCAGCATTTT | CASASEWQPQHF
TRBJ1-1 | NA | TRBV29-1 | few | TGCAGCGGACAGGCCCCAAGCGCTGAAGCTTTCTTT | CSGQAPSAEAFF
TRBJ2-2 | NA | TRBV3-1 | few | TGTGCCAGCAGCCGGCCCTTCACCGGGGAGCTGTTTTTT | CASSRPFTGELFF
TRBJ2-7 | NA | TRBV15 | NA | TGTGCCACCAGCAGAGACCTAGCCGCCTACGAGCAGTACTTC | CATSRDLAAYEQYF
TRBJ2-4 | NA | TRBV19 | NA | TGTGCCAGTAGTACTGGGACCCGGGGAAACATTCAGTACTTC | CASSTGTRGNIQYF
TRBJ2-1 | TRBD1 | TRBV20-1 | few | TGCAGTGCCCCCCAGGACAGGGATTACAATGAGCAGTTCTTC | CSAPQDRDYNEQFF
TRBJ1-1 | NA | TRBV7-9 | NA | TGTGCCGAGAGACCTGAAGCTTTCTTT | CAERPEAFF
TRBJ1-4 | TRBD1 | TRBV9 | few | TGTGCCAGCAGCGGAGGGACAGGGTCTAATGAAAAACTGTTTTTT | CASSGGTGSNEKLFF
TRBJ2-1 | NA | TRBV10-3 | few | TGTGCCATCAGTGAGTCCCGAGGGCTAGCGAGAGGGGATTACAATGAGCAGTTCTTC | CAISESRGLARGDYNEQFF
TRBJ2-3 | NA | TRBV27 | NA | TGTGCCAGCGCAAGAAGAGAGCACGATACGCAGTATTTT | CASARREHDTQYF
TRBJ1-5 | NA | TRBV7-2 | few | TGTGCCAGCAGCTTACAGGGGAGAAGCAATCAGCCCCAGCATTTT | CASSLQGRSNQPQHF
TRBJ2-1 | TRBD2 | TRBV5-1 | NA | TGCGCCAGCAGTTCAGCGGGAGGCCACAATGAGCAGTTCTTC | CASSSAGGHNEQFF
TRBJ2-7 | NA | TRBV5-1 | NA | TGCGCCAGCAGCTTTAACTCCTACGAGCAGTACTTC | CASSFNSYEQYF
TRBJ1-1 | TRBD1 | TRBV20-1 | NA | TGCAGTGCTAGATTTAGACAGGGTGGCGCTGAAGCTTTCTTT | CSARFRQGGAEAFF
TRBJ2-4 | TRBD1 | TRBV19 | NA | TGTGCCAGTAGTACCGGGACAGGGACGTACTTC | CASSTGTGTYF
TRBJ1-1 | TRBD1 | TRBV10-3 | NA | TGTGCCATCAGGGGGACAGGGGGCACTGAAGCTTTCTTT | CAIRGTGGTEAFF
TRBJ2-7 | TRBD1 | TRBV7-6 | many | TGTGCCAGCAGCCTGGGGGACAGTACCTACGAGCAGTACTTC | CASSLGDSTYEQYF
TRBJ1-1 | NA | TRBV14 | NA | TGTGCCAGCAGCCAAGCTTCTTGGCCTTTGAACACTGAAGCTTTCTTT | CASSQASWPLNTEAFF
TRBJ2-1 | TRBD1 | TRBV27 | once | TGTGCCAGCAGGGAAAATCGGGACAGCCGTGAGCAGTTCTTC | CASRENRDSREQFF
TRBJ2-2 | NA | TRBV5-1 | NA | TGCGCCAGCAGCTTCGGGGTGTTGAACACCGGGGAGCTGTTTTTT | CASSFGVLNTGELFF
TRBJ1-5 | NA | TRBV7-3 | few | TGTGCCAGCAGCCGTGGGGGGGAGGACAATCAGCCCCAGCATTTT | CASSRGGEDNQPQHF
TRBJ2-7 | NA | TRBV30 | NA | TGTGCCTGGAGAGATAAGAGGCACGAGCAGTACTTC | CAWRDKRHEQYF